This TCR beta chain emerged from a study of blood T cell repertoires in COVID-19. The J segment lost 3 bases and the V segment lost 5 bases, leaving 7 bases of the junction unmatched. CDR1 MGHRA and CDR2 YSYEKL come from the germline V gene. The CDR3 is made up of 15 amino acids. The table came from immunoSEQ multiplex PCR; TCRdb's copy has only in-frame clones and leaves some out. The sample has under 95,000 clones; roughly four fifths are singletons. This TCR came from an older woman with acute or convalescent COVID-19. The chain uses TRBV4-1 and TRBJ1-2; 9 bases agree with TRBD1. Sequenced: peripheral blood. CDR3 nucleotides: TGCGCCAGCAGCGGGACAGGGCAGGGGGACTATGGCTACACCTTC. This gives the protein CASSGTGQGDYGYTF.